This T cell receptor beta chain stems from a study of T cell repertoires in cytomegalovirus infection. About the study: The authors relied on CMV epitopes, both recently identified HLA-C-restricted and well-studied HLA-B-restricted.

Comment on this clonotype: Its cognate antigen is unknown.

CDR1 and CDR2 (germline): MNHEY, SVGAGI. The V gene lost 2 bases and the J gene lost 4 bases, with 11 bases spanning the gap. This CDR3 contains 14 residues. In TCRdb, the reads were re-called with MiXCR into one record per CDR3 protein. Among about a million distinct CDR3 sequences listed, roughly 30% were seen once. This TCR was recovered from a human donor in good health (CMV status not recorded). Some clones in this sample may be carry-over from other donors' samples. The material was cultured CD8+ T cells from PBMCs, obtained from culture after CMV antigen stimulation. The chain carries TRBV6-5 and TRBJ1-1, with D perhaps matching TRBD1 (6 bases). CDR3 sequence reads: CASSYGAGATEAFF. In nucleotides, the CDR3 is TGTGCCAGCAGTTACGGCGCAGGGGCCACTGAAGCTTTCTTT.